Listed here are 28 T cell receptor beta chains from one sample, sequenced in a study of chemoradiotherapy in HPV16-positive cancers. Repertoires were generated with immunoSEQ multiplex PCR, while TCRdb's copy carries only in-frame clones and drops some. In the table there are some 25,000 clones, around 94% of which are singletons. Specimen: blood, collected from a patient who underwent chemoradiotherapy. The receptor source for this set is a human donor with HPV-associated anogenital cancer.

This chain connects TRBV25-1 to TRBJ1-1; D not resolved. V was trimmed by 4 bases and J by 0 bases, leaving 6 bases between them. The CDR3 sequence is 13 residues long. The germline V gene encodes CDR1 MGHDK and CDR2 SYGVNS. Written as DNA, the CDR3 is TGTGCCAGCAGTGTTCAGATGAACACTGAAGCTTTCTTT. This encodes CASSVQMNTEAFF.

The V call is TRBV6-5, the J call TRBJ1-1; unclear D gene. The CDR3 extends over 12 amino acids. V shed 6 bases and J shed 2 bases, with 7 bases lying between them. From germline, CDR1 is MNHEY and CDR2 SVGAGI. CDR3 sequence reads: CASRTRNTEAFF. CDR3 coding DNA: TGTGCCAGCAGAACTCGAAACACTGAAGCTTTCTTT.

The rearrangement joins TRBV29-1 to TRBJ1-2; D perhaps matches TRBD1 (5 bases). The germline V and J ends were trimmed by 8 bases and 6 bases, with 22 bases remaining between them. The CDR3 spans 14 residues. The V gene's germline CDR1 is SQVTM and CDR2 ANQGSEA. CDR3 in DNA: TGCAGCTACCAGCGGGACGCCGGGACCCATGGCTACACCTTC. Translated, it gives CSYQRDAGTHGYTF.

The table lists this clone with a count of one. The chain uses TRBV18 and TRBJ2-1; perhaps D is TRBD1 or TRBD2 (5 bases each). This CDR3 contains 16 residues. The V end was cut by 3 bases, the J end by 3 bases, with 15 bases between. The germline CDR1 and CDR2 sequences are KGHSH and LQKENI. The CDR3 bases are TGTGCCAGCTCACCGGGTTTCGGGGCTCACTACAATGAGCAGTTCTTC. Translating it yields CASSPGFGAHYNEQFF.

This rearrangement joins TRBV28 to TRBJ1-5, with 9 nucleotides matching TRBD1. The germline CDR1 and CDR2 sequences are MDHEN and SYDVKM. The CDR3 totals 14 residues. Germline trimming cut 2 bases from V and 7 bases from J; bases unmatched to any gene: 3. The CDR3, as DNA: TGTGCCAGCAGTTTAGACAGGGGGAGACAGCCCCAGCATTTT. Residues: CASSLDRGRQPQHF.

This sequence joins TRBV25-1 and TRBJ1-1; 7 nucleotides agree with TRBD1. The germline CDR1 and CDR2 sequences are MGHDK and SYGVNS. The CDR3 length is 13 residues. With V trimmed by 8 bases and J by 11 bases, 14 bases remained unmatched. CDR3 sequence (DNA): TGTGCCAGCGCGACGACAGGGTTGTCGGTGGCTTTCTTT. Amino acid sequence: CASATTGLSVAFF.

The V gene is TRBV13, the J gene TRBJ2-5; D may be TRBD2 (6 bases). V was shortened by 0 bases and J by 5 bases, with 13 bases between the two germline ends. The V gene's germline CDR1 is PRHDT and CDR2 FYEKMQ (reference sequence). CDR3 length equals 15 residues. Here the CDR3 reads CASSLGRAGLETQYF. CDR3 nucleotide sequence: TGTGCCAGCAGCTTAGGCCGTGCGGGGCTCGAGACCCAGTACTTC.

The CDR3 DNA reads TGTGCCAGCAGGGGGACAGCTTACACTGAAGCTTTCTTT. Its translation is CASRGTAYTEAFF. The chain is built from TRBV5-4 and TRBJ1-1, with 7 bases fitting TRBD1. The CDR3 runs 13 residues. The germline CDR1 and CDR2 sequences are SGHNT and YYREEE (reference sequence). V trimming: 5 bases; J trimming: 3 bases; junction bases outside the gene matches: 4.

The chain links TRBV2 to TRBJ2-3; TRBD1 aligns across 11 bases. Germline V gives CDR1 SNHLY, CDR2 FYNNEI. CDR3 length: 17 amino acids. J lost 1 base, V lost 4 bases, and 7 bases had no gene match. In nucleotides, the CDR3 is TGTGCCAGCAGTGGTGGACAGGGGGCTATCCGCACAGATACGCAGTATTTT. This translates into CASSGGQGAIRTDTQYF.

The chain joins TRBV29-1 to TRBJ2-2; D is perhaps TRBD1 (6 bases). Per the germline V gene, CDR1 is SQVTM and CDR2 is ANQGSEA. The CDR3 loop spans 15 amino acids. V lost 1 base to trimming and J lost 2 bases, with 11 bases between them. CDR3 region: CSVEVGRGNTGELFF. The CDR3 coding sequence is TGCAGCGTTGAAGTCGGCAGGGGAAACACCGGGGAGCTGTTTTTT.

V gene TRBV7-8 combines with J gene TRBJ2-1; possible D gene TRBD2, 6 bases. Germline V gene data show CDR1 as SGHVS and CDR2 as FQNEAQ. The CDR3 contains 15 residues. V lost 5 bases, J lost 7 bases, and 18 bases lay in between. The DNA for the CDR3 is TGTGCCAGCAGCGCGGGACCAACACACTGGAATGAGCAGTTCTTC. As protein: CASSAGPTHWNEQFF.

The CDR3 sequence: CASSQWGRDNSGNTIYF. For the CDR3, the DNA is TGCGCCAGCAGCCAGTGGGGGCGGGACAACTCTGGAAACACCATATATTTT. V usage is TRBV4-3 and J usage is TRBJ1-3, with D perhaps TRBD1 (6 bases). V was shortened by 3 bases and J by 0 bases, with 15 bases between the two germline ends. The germline CDR1 and CDR2 sequences are LGHNA and YSLEER. The CDR3 is made up of 17 amino acids.

The rearrangement uses TRBV28 and TRBJ1-1; TRBD1 might be the D (5 bases). The length of the CDR3 is 17 residues. Germline CDR1 reads MDHEN; CDR2 reads SYDVKM. Trimming pared 7 bases from V and 0 bases from J, leaving 21 bases between. The CDR3 is CASIVGGAGTMNTEAFF. The CDR3 DNA follows: TGTGCCAGCATTGTCGGAGGGGCGGGAACCATGAACACTGAAGCTTTCTTT.

The chain uses TRBV18 and TRBJ2-5; D is unresolved. This CDR3 comprises 12 residues. The germline V gene encodes CDR1 KGHSH and CDR2 LQKENI. The V end lost 5 bases, the J end lost 4 bases, and 8 bases lay between the germline ends. CDR3 amino acids: CASSFRRETQYF. The CDR3 DNA follows: TGTGCCAGCTCATTTAGGCGAGAGACCCAGTACTTC.

The chain's CDR3 is CASSLIGQSTDTQYF. As DNA, the CDR3 is TGCGCCAGCAGCTTGATTGGTCAGAGCACAGATACGCAGTATTTT. The V call is TRBV5-1, the J call TRBJ2-3; D unresolved. CDR3 size: 15 residues. CDR1 and CDR2 (germline): SGHRS, YFSETQ. The V end was cut by 1 base, the J end by 0 bases, with 9 bases between.

The V and J genes are TRBV5-1 and TRBJ1-2, with D possibly TRBD1 on 5 matching bases. Looked up from germline, CDR1 is SGHRS and CDR2 is YFSETQ. CDR3 length: 13 amino acids. The ends were cut back, 1 base at V and 6 bases at J, with 10 bases in the middle. CDR3 sequence (DNA): TGCGCCAGCAGCTTGATTGGGACGGATGGCTACACCTTC. Residues: CASSLIGTDGYTF. The entire variable domain, with the rest obtained from reference TRBV5-1 and TRBJ1-2, is as follows: KAGVTQTPRYLIKTRGQQVTLSCSPISGHRSVSWYQQTPGQGLQFLFEYFSETQRNKGNFPGRFSGRQFSNSRSEMNVSTLELGDSALYLCASSLIGTDGYTFGSGTRLTVV.

The chain recombines TRBV4-1 with TRBJ1-2, with 8 bases lining up with TRBD1. Germline V gene lookup returns CDR1 MGHRA and CDR2 YSYEKL. After removal of 5 bases from V and 5 bases from J, the junction contained 13 bases not matched to a gene. The CDR3 runs 16 residues. The CDR3 spells CASSDRGAVASYGYTF. In nucleotides, the CDR3 is TGCGCCAGCAGCGACAGGGGCGCCGTGGCGTCGTATGGCTACACCTTC.

The chain couples TRBV30 to TRBJ2-2; unclear D gene. Germline-derived CDR1 and CDR2 are GTSNPN and SVGIG (reference sequence). The CDR3 runs 14 residues. With 0 bases removed from V and 6 bases from J, the gap between germline ends came to 11 bases. The CDR3 loop is CAWSVPPTSGELFF. The CDR3 coding sequence is TGTGCCTGGAGTGTACCCCCAACCTCCGGGGAGCTGTTTTTT.

The chain couples TRBV27 to TRBJ2-7; D is ambiguous. Looked up from germline, CDR1 is MNHEY and CDR2 is SMNVEV (reference sequence). V was cut by 1 base and J by 2 bases, with 15 bases left in between. The CDR3 is 16 residues long. CDR3 loop: CASSLYYPTVPYEQYF. In DNA, the CDR3 is TGTGCCAGCAGTTTATACTATCCCACAGTACCCTACGAGCAGTACTTC.

A single count supports this clone. The chain is built from TRBV5-4 and TRBJ1-3; a weak D match, TRBD1 (5 bases). Germline V CDR1 and CDR2: SGHNT, YYREEE (reference sequence). CDR3 length: 15 amino acids. V was shortened by 3 bases and J by 0 bases, with 10 bases between the two germline ends. In DNA, the CDR3 is TGTGCCAGCAGCTCTGGGGGGAACTCTGGAAACACCATATATTTT. It specifies CASSSGGNSGNTIYF.

The rearrangement links TRBV19 to TRBJ1-2; D gene uncertain. Trimming pared 5 bases from V and 5 bases from J, leaving 3 bases between. The CDR3 is 10 amino acids. Germline V CDR1 and CDR2: LNHDA, SQIVND (reference sequence). The CDR3 loop reads CASSGYGYTF. CDR3 nucleotides: TGTGCCAGTAGTGGTTATGGCTACACCTTC.

This clone was counted once. The chain couples TRBV10-3 to TRBJ2-2, with 11 bases identical to TRBD1. CDR3 length equals 16 residues. V shed 6 bases and J 4 bases; nucleotides not matched to a gene: 7. CDR1 is ENHRY and CDR2 is SYGVKD in the germline V gene. The CDR3: CAIRRDRGSGTGELFF. The CDR3 coding sequence is TGTGCCATCAGAAGGGACAGGGGGTCTGGCACCGGGGAGCTGTTTTTT.

The chain is built from TRBV11-1 and TRBJ2-2; D is undetermined. Trimming took off 4 bases at V and 5 bases at J, with 11 bases between the two ends. Germline lookup yields CDR1 SGHAT and CDR2 FQDESV (reference sequence). This CDR3 has 14 amino acids. Here the CDR3 DNA reads TGTGCCAGCAGCTCCGACGGACCTACCGGGGAGCTGTTTTTT. Translating it yields CASSSDGPTGELFF.

This chain links TRBV5-4 with TRBJ2-2; D tentatively reads TRBD1 or TRBD2 (5 bases each). Deletions cut 2 bases from V and 7 bases from J, with 18 bases between. Germline values: CDR1 SGHNT, CDR2 YYREEE (reference sequence). The CDR3 runs to 16 residues. DNA for the CDR3: TGTGCCAGCAGCTTCTTCCCGGGGACCCGACTCGGGGAGCTGTTTTTT. Amino acid sequence: CASSFFPGTRLGELFF.

The chain recombines TRBV18 with TRBJ2-2; D call uncertain. The CDR3 length is 13 residues. Germline CDR1 KGHSH, CDR2 LQKENI. Trimming shortened V by 1 base and J by 3 bases, and 3 bases separated the two germline ends. The chain's CDR3 is CASSPQDTGELFF. CDR3 bases: TGTGCCAGCTCACCACAGGACACCGGGGAGCTGTTTTTT.

The chain recombines TRBV30 with TRBJ1-3; the D is unclear. Germline CDR1 GTSNPN, CDR2 SVGIG (reference sequence). This CDR3 is 13 amino acids long. Trimming left V 3 bases short and J 0 bases short, with 6 bases between. CDR3 sequence reads: CAWRTNSGNTIYF. The CDR3 DNA sequence: TGTGCCTGGAGGACAAACTCTGGAAACACCATATATTTT.

The chain uses TRBV29-1 and TRBJ2-7, with D maybe TRBD1 (6 bases). CDR3 size: 12 residues. V gave up 6 bases and J gave up 2 bases, with 11 bases separating them. CDR1 and CDR2 (germline): SQVTM, ANQGSEA. In DNA form, the CDR3 reads TGCAGCGTATCGGGACAAACCTACGAGCAGTACTTC. Amino acids: CSVSGQTYEQYF.

The rearrangement joins TRBV27 to TRBJ1-4, with 9 bases fitting TRBD1. The CDR3 has 19 amino acids. The V gene's germline CDR1 is MNHEY and CDR2 SMNVEV (reference sequence). J lost 0 bases, V lost 4 bases, and 12 bases had no gene match. CDR3 bases: TGTGCCAGCAGTTCGGGACAGGGAAATGGGTTTTCAACTAATGAAAAACTGTTTTTT. Translation gives CASSSGQGNGFSTNEKLFF.